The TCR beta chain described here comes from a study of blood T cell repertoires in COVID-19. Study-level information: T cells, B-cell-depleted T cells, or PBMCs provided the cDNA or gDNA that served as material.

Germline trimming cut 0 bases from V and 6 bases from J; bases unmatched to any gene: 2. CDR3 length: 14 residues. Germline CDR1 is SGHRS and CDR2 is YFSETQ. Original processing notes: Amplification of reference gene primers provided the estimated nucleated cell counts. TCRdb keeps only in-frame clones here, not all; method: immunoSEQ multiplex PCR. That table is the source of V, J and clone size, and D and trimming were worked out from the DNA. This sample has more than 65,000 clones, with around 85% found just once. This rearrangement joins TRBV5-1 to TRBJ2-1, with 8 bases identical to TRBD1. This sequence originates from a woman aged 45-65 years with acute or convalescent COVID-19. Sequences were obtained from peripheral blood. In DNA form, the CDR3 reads TGCGCCAGCAGCTTGGTAGGGACAGGCAATGAGCAGTTCTTC. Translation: CASSLVGTGNEQFF.